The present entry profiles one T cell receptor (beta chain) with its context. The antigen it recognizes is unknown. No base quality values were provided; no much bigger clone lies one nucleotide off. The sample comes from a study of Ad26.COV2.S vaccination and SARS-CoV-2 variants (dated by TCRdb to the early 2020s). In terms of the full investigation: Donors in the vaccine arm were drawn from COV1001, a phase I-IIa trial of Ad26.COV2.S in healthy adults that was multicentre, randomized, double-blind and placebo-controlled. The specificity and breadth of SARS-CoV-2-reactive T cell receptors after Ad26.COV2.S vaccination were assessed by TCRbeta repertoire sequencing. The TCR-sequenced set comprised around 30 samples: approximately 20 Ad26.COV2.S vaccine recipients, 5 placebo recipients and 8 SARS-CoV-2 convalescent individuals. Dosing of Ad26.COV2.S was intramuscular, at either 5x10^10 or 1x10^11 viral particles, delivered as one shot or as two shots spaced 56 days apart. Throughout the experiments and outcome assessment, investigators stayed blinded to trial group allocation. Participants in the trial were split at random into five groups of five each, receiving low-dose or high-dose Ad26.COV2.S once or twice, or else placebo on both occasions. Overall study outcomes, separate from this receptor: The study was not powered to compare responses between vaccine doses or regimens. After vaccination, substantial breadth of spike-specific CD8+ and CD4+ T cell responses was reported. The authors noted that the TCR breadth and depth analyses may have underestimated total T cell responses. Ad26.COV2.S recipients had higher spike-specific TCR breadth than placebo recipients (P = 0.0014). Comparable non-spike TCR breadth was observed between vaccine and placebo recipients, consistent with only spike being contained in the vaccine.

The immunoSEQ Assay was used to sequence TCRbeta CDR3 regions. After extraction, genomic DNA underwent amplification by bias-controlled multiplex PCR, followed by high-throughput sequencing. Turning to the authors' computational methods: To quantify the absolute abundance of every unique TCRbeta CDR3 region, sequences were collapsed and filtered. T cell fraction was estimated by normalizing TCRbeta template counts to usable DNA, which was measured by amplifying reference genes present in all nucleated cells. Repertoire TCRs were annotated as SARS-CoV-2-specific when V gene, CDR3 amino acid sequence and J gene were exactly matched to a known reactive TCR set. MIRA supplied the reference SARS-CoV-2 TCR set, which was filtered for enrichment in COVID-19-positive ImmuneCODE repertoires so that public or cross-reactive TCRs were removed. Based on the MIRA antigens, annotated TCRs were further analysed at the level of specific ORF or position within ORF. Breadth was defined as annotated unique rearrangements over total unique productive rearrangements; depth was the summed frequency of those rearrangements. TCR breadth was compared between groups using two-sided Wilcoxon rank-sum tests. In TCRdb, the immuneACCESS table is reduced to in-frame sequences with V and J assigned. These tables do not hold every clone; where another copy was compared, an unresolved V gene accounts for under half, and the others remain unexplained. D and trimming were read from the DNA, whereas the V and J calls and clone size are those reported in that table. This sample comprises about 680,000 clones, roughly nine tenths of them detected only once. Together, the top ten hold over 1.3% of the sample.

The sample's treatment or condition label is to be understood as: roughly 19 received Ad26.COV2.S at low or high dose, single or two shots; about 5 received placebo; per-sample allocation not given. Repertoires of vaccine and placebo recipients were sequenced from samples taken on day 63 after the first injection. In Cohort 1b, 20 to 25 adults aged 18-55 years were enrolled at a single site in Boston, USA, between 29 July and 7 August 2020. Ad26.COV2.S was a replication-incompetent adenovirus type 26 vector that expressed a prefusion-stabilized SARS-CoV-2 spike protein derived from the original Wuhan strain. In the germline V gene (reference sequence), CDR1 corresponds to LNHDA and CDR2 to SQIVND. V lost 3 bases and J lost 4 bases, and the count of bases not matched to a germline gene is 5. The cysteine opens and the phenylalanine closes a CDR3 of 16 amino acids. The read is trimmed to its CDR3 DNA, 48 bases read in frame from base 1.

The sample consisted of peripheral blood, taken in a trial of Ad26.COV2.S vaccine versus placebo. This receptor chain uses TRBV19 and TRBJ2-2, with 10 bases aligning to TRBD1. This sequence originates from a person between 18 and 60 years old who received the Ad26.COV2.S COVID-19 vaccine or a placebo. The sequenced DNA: TGTGCCAGTAGTATCAGACAGGGGGCAAGCACCGGGGAGCTGTTTTTT. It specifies CASSIRQGASTGELFF. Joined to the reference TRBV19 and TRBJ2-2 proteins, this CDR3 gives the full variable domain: DGGITQSPKYLFRKEGQNVTLSCEQNLNHDAMYWYRQDPGQGLRLIYYSQIVNDFQKGDIAEGYSVSREKKESFPLTVTSAQKNPTAFYLCASSIRQGASTGELFFGEGSRLTVL.